This is a list of T cell receptor beta chains from one sample in a study of blood T cells in healthy people across ages. TCRdb recomputed calls from the 5' RACE reads with MiXCR, one row per CDR3 protein. The sample carries around 800,000 distinct CDR3 sequences, 53% recorded once. Sequenced: blood. The receptors stem from a man older than 75 in good health. The CDR3 runs from the conserved cysteine through the conserved F or W. D genes are given only for firm matches. Clone size is not always given. Where it is, it says once, few, many or a class for expanded clones.

D: TRBD1; size: -; V: TRBV12-3/TRBV12-4; J: TRBJ2-5; CDR3: CASSLLGQGAGETQYF; DNA: TGTGCCAGCAGTTTACTAGGACAGGGGGCAGGAGAGACCCAGTACTTC
D: TRBD2; size: -; V: TRBV29-1; J: TRBJ2-1; CDR3: CSVAGLGPAEQLF; DNA: TGCAGCGTTGCCGGACTAGGGCCTGCTGAGCAGTTATTC
D: TRBD1; size: -; V: TRBV20-1; J: TRBJ2-7; CDR3: CSARGTGAIYEQYF; DNA: TGCAGTGCTAGAGGGACAGGGGCGATCTACGAGCAGTACTTC
D: TRBD1; size: few; V: TRBV20-1; J: TRBJ2-1; CDR3: CSAPGQASNEQFF; DNA: TGCAGTGCTCCGGGACAGGCCTCCAATGAGCAGTTCTTC
D: TRBD1; size: -; V: TRBV2; J: TRBJ1-6; CDR3: CASKQRDRENSPLHF; DNA: TGTGCCAGCAAGCAGAGGGACAGGGAAAATTCACCCCTCCACTTT
D: TRBD1; size: -; V: TRBV19; J: TRBJ2-7; CDR3: CASSIGTGDYEQYF; DNA: TGTGCCAGTAGTATCGGGACAGGGGATTACGAGCAGTACTTC
D: TRBD1; size: few; V: TRBV29-1; J: TRBJ2-5; CDR3: CSVDRTGGETQYF; DNA: TGCAGCGTTGATAGGACAGGGGGGGAGACCCAGTACTTC
D: TRBD1; size: -; V: TRBV3-1; J: TRBJ1-2; CDR3: CASSQAWQGASYGYTF; DNA: TGTGCCAGCAGCCAAGCCTGGCAGGGGGCGAGCTATGGCTACACCTTC
D: -; size: -; V: TRBV7-9; J: TRBJ1-1; CDR3: CASSLAGGQAFF; DNA: TGTGCCAGCAGCTTAGCAGGGGGGCAAGCTTTCTTT
D: TRBD1; size: -; V: TRBV20-1; J: TRBJ2-7; CDR3: CSADPGTGSYEQYF; DNA: TGCAGTGCTGACCCCGGGACAGGTTCTTACGAGCAGTACTTC
D: -; size: -; V: TRBV28; J: TRBJ1-2; CDR3: CASSLFNREGYGYTF; DNA: TGTGCCAGCAGTTTATTCAACAGGGAAGGTTATGGCTACACCTTC
D: -; size: -; V: TRBV29-1; J: TRBJ1-2; CDR3: CSVHPEDNYGYTF; DNA: TGCAGCGTCCACCCCGAGGACAACTATGGCTACACCTTC
D: TRBD1; size: -; V: TRBV12-3/TRBV12-4; J: TRBJ2-7; CDR3: CASSMTGAEQYF; DNA: TGTGCCAGCAGCATGACAGGGGCCGAGCAGTACTTC
D: -; size: many; V: TRBV29-1; J: TRBJ2-7; CDR3: CSVEAGRGDEQYF; DNA: TGCAGCGTTGAGGCAGGGAGGGGGGACGAGCAGTACTTC
D: -; size: -; V: TRBV6-6; J: TRBJ1-1; CDR3: CASSYVEGSTEAFF; DNA: TGTGCCAGCAGTTACGTGGAGGGAAGCACTGAAGCTTTCTTT
D: TRBD2; size: -; V: TRBV7-9; J: TRBJ2-4; CDR3: CASSLGASGRSLAKNIQYF; DNA: TGTGCCAGCAGCTTAGGGGCTAGCGGGAGATCACTAGCCAAAAACATTCAGTACTTC
D: TRBD2; size: once; V: TRBV9; J: TRBJ2-3; CDR3: CASSVVGSGRDTQYF; DNA: TGTGCCAGCAGCGTAGTAGGTAGCGGGAGAGATACGCAGTATTTT
D: TRBD2; size: -; V: TRBV12-3/TRBV12-4; J: TRBJ2-5; CDR3: CASSPNWGGQETQYF; DNA: TGTGCCAGCAGTCCCAACTGGGGGGGACAAGAGACCCAGTACTTC
D: -; size: once; V: TRBV27; J: TRBJ1-2; CDR3: CASSLSPHMEGYTF; DNA: TGTGCCAGCAGTTTATCACCCCACATGGAGGGCTACACCTTC
D: -; size: -; V: TRBV10-3; J: TRBJ1-2; CDR3: CAISGGQPNVRVSVGYTF; DNA: TGTGCCATCAGCGGGGGCCAACCGAATGTCAGGGTATCGGTTGGCTACACCTTC
D: TRBD2; size: -; V: TRBV5-4; J: TRBJ2-1; CDR3: CASSLGGLAELDEQFF; DNA: TGTGCCAGCAGCTTGGGGGGACTAGCGGAGCTGGATGAGCAGTTCTTC
D: TRBD2; size: -; V: TRBV7-2; J: TRBJ2-5; CDR3: CASIEGGPVGEQYF; DNA: TGTGCCAGCATTGAGGGAGGGCCGGTGGGGGAGCAGTACTTC
D: -; size: few; V: TRBV29-1; J: TRBJ1-1; CDR3: CSANGFNTEAFF; DNA: TGCAGCGCAAACGGGTTCAACACTGAAGCTTTCTTT
D: -; size: -; V: TRBV28; J: TRBJ2-1; CDR3: CASSTIGGGSYNEQFF; DNA: TGTGCCAGCAGTACCATAGGGGGGGGCTCCTACAATGAGCAGTTCTTC
D: -; size: -; V: TRBV10-1; J: TRBJ2-4; CDR3: CASSESGRNIQYF; DNA: TGCGCCAGCAGTGAGTCGGGCAGAAACATTCAGTACTTC
D: -; size: -; V: TRBV12-3/TRBV12-4; J: TRBJ2-3; CDR3: CASTPKPRADHRYAYF; DNA: TGTGCCAGCACCCCAAAACCGCGAGCGGACCACAGATACGCGTATTTT
D: -; size: -; V: TRBV7-9; J: TRBJ2-1; CDR3: CASSSLDYGSSYNEQFF; DNA: TGTGCCAGCAGCTCCTTGGATTACGGGAGCTCCTACAATGAGCAGTTCTTC
D: TRBD1; size: -; V: TRBV20-1; J: TRBJ1-2; CDR3: CGANNRGLGYTF; DNA: TGCGGTGCTAATAACAGGGGGCTTGGCTACACCTTC
D: -; size: -; V: TRBV24-1; J: TRBJ1-2; CDR3: CATSDLHGSGYTF; DNA: TGTGCCACCAGTGATTTGCATGGGTCTGGCTACACCTTC
D: -; size: -; V: TRBV9; J: TRBJ2-2; CDR3: CASRTTDSRTIDPNTGELFF; DNA: TGTGCCAGCAGGACGACGGACAGCCGGACTATCGACCCGAACACCGGGGAGCTGTTTTTT
D: -; size: -; V: TRBV6-1; J: TRBJ2-7; CDR3: CASSEILAAYEQYF; DNA: TGTGCCAGCAGTGAGATTTTGGCAGCCTACGAGCAGTACTTC
D: TRBD2; size: -; V: TRBV3-1; J: TRBJ2-3; CDR3: CASRQTSGIWDTQYF; DNA: TGTGCCAGCAGACAGACTAGCGGCATTTGGGATACGCAGTATTTT
D: TRBD1; size: few; V: TRBV6-5; J: TRBJ1-2; CDR3: CASRPGTGPGYTF; DNA: TGTGCCAGCAGACCCGGGACAGGACCTGGCTACACCTTC
D: TRBD1; size: -; V: TRBV6-4; J: TRBJ2-7; CDR3: CASRDPGQALLMNYEQYF; DNA: TGTGCCAGCAGGGACCCGGGACAGGCCTTATTGATGAACTACGAGCAGTACTTC
D: -; size: few; V: TRBV28; J: TRBJ2-7; CDR3: CATTKQPTYEQYF; DNA: TGTGCCACCACAAAACAACCTACCTACGAGCAGTACTTC
D: -; size: few; V: TRBV12-3/TRBV12-4; J: TRBJ1-4; CDR3: CASSLTSTGRVEKLFF; DNA: TGTGCCAGCAGTCTAACCTCCACAGGCAGGGTTGAAAAACTGTTTTTT
D: -; size: -; V: TRBV6-1; J: TRBJ2-2; CDR3: CASSVGSDTGELFF; DNA: TGTGCCAGCAGCGTGGGGAGTGACACCGGGGAGCTGTTTTTT
D: -; size: -; V: TRBV28; J: TRBJ2-3; CDR3: CASSSSGLGGSGADTQYF; DNA: TGTGCCAGCAGTTCCAGCGGGCTAGGGGGGAGCGGAGCAGATACGCAGTATTTT
D: TRBD1; size: few; V: TRBV20-1; J: TRBJ1-1; CDR3: CSARFQGVNTEAFF; DNA: TGCAGTGCTAGATTCCAGGGGGTGAACACTGAAGCTTTCTTT
D: TRBD2; size: -; V: TRBV20-1; J: TRBJ2-3; CDR3: CSARTTSGRGGTQYF; DNA: TGCAGTGCTAGAACGACTAGCGGGAGGGGGGGTACGCAGTATTTT
D: -; size: -; V: TRBV7-8; J: TRBJ1-2; CDR3: CASSPYSGTGYGYTF; DNA: TGTGCCAGCAGCCCGTACTCGGGGACGGGCTATGGCTACACCTTC
D: TRBD2; size: few; V: TRBV29-1; J: TRBJ2-7; CDR3: CGVASGRSEQYF; DNA: TGCGGGGTAGCTAGCGGTCGGTCCGAGCAGTACTTC
D: TRBD2; size: few; V: TRBV7-2; J: TRBJ2-4; CDR3: CASSGGTSGNIQYF; DNA: TGTGCCAGCAGCGGCGGGACTAGCGGAAACATTCAGTACTTC
D: -; size: -; V: TRBV7-8; J: TRBJ2-3; CDR3: CASSPPTVPSTDTQYF; DNA: TGTGCCAGCAGCCCCCCGACTGTACCTAGCACAGATACGCAGTATTTT
D: -; size: -; V: TRBV20-1; J: TRBJ2-7; CDR3: CSARKRSYEQYF; DNA: TGCAGTGCTAGGAAGCGCTCCTACGAGCAGTACTTC
D: TRBD2; size: few; V: TRBV7-2; J: TRBJ2-7; CDR3: CASSPRTSGSSGEQYF; DNA: TGTGCCAGCAGCCCCCGGACTAGCGGGAGTTCGGGAGAGCAGTACTTC
D: -; size: -; V: TRBV4-1; J: TRBJ1-5; CDR3: CASSQDGLQPQHF; DNA: TGCGCCAGCAGCCAAGATGGTTTACAGCCCCAGCATTTT
D: TRBD2; size: -; V: TRBV5-1; J: TRBJ2-7; CDR3: CASSFPSGTYEQYF; DNA: TGCGCCAGCAGCTTCCCTAGCGGGACCTACGAGCAGTACTTC